Below, 28 T cell receptor beta chains from the same sample are listed, as sequenced in a study of blood T cell repertoires in COVID-19. Assay: immunoSEQ multiplex PCR; the TCRdb copy retains only in-frame clones and omits some. Of some 140,000 clones listed, around 87% are singletons. Sequencing input: peripheral blood. Source of these receptors: a man aged 45-65 years with active COVID-19.

This rearrangement joins TRBV7-9 to TRBJ1-6; unclear D gene. The CDR3 is 13 amino acids. Germline CDR1 SEHNR, CDR2 FQNEAQ (reference sequence). V lost 5 bases and J lost 9, with 11 bases in between. For the CDR3, the DNA is TGTGCCAGCAGCCCGACTGTGAGTTCACCCCTCCACTTT. Its translation is CASSPTVSSPLHF.

This rearrangement joins TRBV5-5 to TRBJ2-1; 11 nucleotides agree with TRBD1. The trim removed 1 base at V and 7 bases at J, leaving 7 bases unmatched. Looked up from germline, CDR1 is SGHKS and CDR2 is YYEKEE (reference sequence). The CDR3 length is 16 residues. This chain's CDR3 is CASSLYGTGGTNEQFF. The DNA of the CDR3 is TGTGCCAGCAGCTTGTACGGGACAGGGGGGACTAATGAGCAGTTCTTC.

The chain uses TRBV19 and TRBJ2-3; 7 bases fit TRBD2. Per germline, CDR1 LNHDA and CDR2 SQIVND (reference sequence). The CDR3 runs 16 residues. Unmatched junction bases numbered 9, after V lost 6 bases and J lost 0 bases. As DNA, the CDR3 is TGTGCCAGTAGACACGGACTAGGAACTAGCACAGATACGCAGTATTTT. This codes for CASRHGLGTSTDTQYF.

The genes are TRBV7-8 and TRBJ2-6; tentative D call: TRBD2 (5 bases). The CDR3 covers 17 residues. CDR1 is SGHVS and CDR2 is FQNEAQ in the germline V gene. V was clipped by 0 bases and J by 0 bases, with 9 bases between them. CDR3 residues: CASSLAGGTSGANVLTF. CDR3 DNA: TGTGCCAGCAGCTTAGCTGGAGGAACCTCTGGGGCCAACGTCCTGACTTTC. The entire variable domain, with the rest obtained from reference TRBV7-8 and TRBJ2-6, is as follows: GAGVSQSPRYKVAKRGQDVALRCDPISGHVSLFWYQQALGQGPEFLTYFQNEAQLDKSGLPSDRFFAERPEGSVSTLKIQRTQQEDSAVYLCASSLAGGTSGANVLTFGAGSRLTVL.

The chain uses TRBV7-2 and TRBJ2-3, with D possibly matching TRBD2 (5 bases). V lost 5 bases to trimming and J lost 0 bases, with 12 bases between them. The CDR3 covers 15 residues. The germline V gene encodes CDR1 SGHTA and CDR2 FQGNSA. The CDR3 sequence is CASSGRGPSTDTQYF. In nucleotides, the CDR3 is TGTGCCAGCAGCGGTAGAGGGCCTAGCACAGATACGCAGTATTTT.

This sequence joins TRBV11-2 and TRBJ2-1; 7 bases agree with TRBD1. V shed 5 bases and J 6 bases; nucleotides not matched to a gene: 13. CDR3 length: 16 amino acids. Germline assignment: CDR1 SGHAT and CDR2 FQNNGV. The CDR3 is CASSLGGGQTTNEQFF. For the CDR3, the DNA is TGTGCCAGCAGCCTAGGGGGCGGACAGACAACCAATGAGCAGTTCTTC.

This clone was detected a few times. This sequence joins TRBV4-1 and TRBJ2-2, with TRBD2 identical over 12 bases. Trimming removed 4 bases from V and 4 bases from J; junction bases left unmatched: 1. This CDR3 contains 15 residues. The germline V gene encodes CDR1 MGHRA and CDR2 YSYEKL. This chain's CDR3 is CASSPGLAGTGELFF. The CDR3 DNA follows: TGCGCCAGCAGCCCGGGACTAGCGGGCACCGGGGAGCTGTTTTTT.

A single count supports this clone. V and J are TRBV5-8 and TRBJ1-3; no clear D. Germline CDR1 reads SGHTS; CDR2 reads YDEGEE. The CDR3 covers 10 residues. The V gene lost 5 bases and the J gene lost 16 bases, with 13 bases spanning the gap. Here the CDR3 reads CASSSPRRYF. As DNA, the CDR3 is TGTGCCAGCAGTTCCCCTAGGAGGTATTTT. Using reference TRBV5-8 and TRBJ1-3 for the parts outside the CDR3, the full variable domain is EAGVTQSPTHLIKTRGQQATLRCSPISGHTSVYWYQQALGLGLQFLLWYDEGEERNRGNFPPRFSGRQFPNYSSELNVNALELEDSALYLCASSSPRRYFGEGSWLTVV.

The V call is TRBV10-2, the J call TRBJ1-1; TRBD1 matches 10 bases. CDR3 length: 15 residues. Losses at the gene ends were 5 bases for V and 1 base for J; bases not matched to a gene: 4. Germline lookup yields CDR1 WSHSY and CDR2 SAAADI. As DNA, the CDR3 is TGCGCCAGCAGTCCAAGGACAGGGGGGAACACTGAAGCTTTCTTT. Translated: CASSPRTGGNTEAFF.

This clone was observed a handful of times. The chain is built from TRBV3-1 (or the pseudogene TRBV3-2) and TRBJ2-1; D is perhaps TRBD2 (6 bases). V shed 7 bases and J shed 2 bases, with 21 bases lying between them. CDR3 size: 17 residues. Germline V gene data show CDR1 as LGHDT and CDR2 as YNNKEL (reference sequence). The CDR3 spells CASTPRGLTITYNEQFF. CDR3 nucleotides: TGTGCCAGCACCCCTAGGGGACTCACAATTACCTACAATGAGCAGTTCTTC.

The chain joins TRBV24-1 to TRBJ1-1; D is perhaps TRBD1 (6 bases). The CDR3 runs to 13 residues. Deletions cut 4 bases from V and 11 bases from J, with 16 bases between. Germline V CDR1 and CDR2: KGHDR, SFDVKD. The chain's CDR3 is CATSDPQQGRAFF. The CDR3 DNA sequence: TGTGCCACCAGTGACCCGCAACAGGGACGGGCTTTCTTT.

J is TRBJ1-5 and V is TRBV4-3, with D maybe TRBD1 (5 bases). V was pared by 0 bases and J by 1 base, with 13 bases between. Germline CDR1 LGHNA, CDR2 YSLEER. The CDR3 runs to 17 residues. The CDR3, as DNA: TGCGCCAGCAGCCAAGATCCGCAGGGATGGAGCAATCAGCCCCAGCATTTT. This sequence encodes CASSQDPQGWSNQPQHF.

V gene TRBV27 combines with J gene TRBJ1-2, with D perhaps TRBD1 (6 bases). Germline V gene data show CDR1 as MNHEY and CDR2 as SMNVEV (reference sequence). V was shortened by 2 bases and J by 2 bases, with 12 bases between the two germline ends. This CDR3 spans 15 amino acids. CDR3 DNA sequence: TGTGCCAGCAGTTTACTACCAGGGGAAAACTATGGCTACACCTTC. Translating it yields CASSLLPGENYGYTF.

CDR3 protein: CASSQESVDEKLFF. The CDR3 nucleotides are TGCGCCAGCAGCCAAGAATCCGTCGATGAAAAACTGTTTTTT. This chain uses TRBV4-1 with TRBJ1-4; D not certain. Trimming cost V 0 bases and J 6 bases, with 8 bases left between them. Germline V gives CDR1 MGHRA, CDR2 YSYEKL. CDR3 size: 14 residues.

The chain carries TRBV29-1 and TRBJ2-7; TRBD1 matches at 9 bases. Germline CDR1 reads SQVTM; CDR2 reads ANQGSEA. This CDR3 contains 16 residues. V shed 4 bases and J 0 bases; nucleotides not matched to a gene: 10. CDR3 loop: CSVALRRTGASYEQYF. The CDR3 DNA follows: TGCAGCGTTGCACTAAGGCGGACAGGGGCCTCCTACGAGCAGTACTTC.

The chain has TRBV5-5 and TRBJ1-6; D might be TRBD1 (6 bases). This CDR3 comprises 16 residues. Germline CDR1 is SGHKS and CDR2 is YYEKEE (reference sequence). The V and J ends lost 3 bases and 6 bases respectively, with 16 bases between them. The CDR3 sequence: CASSSKQGITNSPLHF. Here the CDR3 DNA reads TGTGCCAGCAGCTCGAAACAGGGTATAACTAATTCACCCCTCCACTTT.

This clone was seen a handful of times. At the DNA level, this CDR3 is encoded by other sequences in the same sample as well. V gene TRBV9 combines with J gene TRBJ2-5, with TRBD2 matching 11 bases. Trimming removed 4 bases from V and 1 base from J; junction bases left unmatched: 3. Per the germline V gene, CDR1 is SGDLS and CDR2 is YYNGEE. The CDR3 length is 15 residues. CDR3 sequence (DNA): TGTGCCAGCAGCTACGGACTAGCGGGCCAAGAGACCCAGTACTTC. This gives the protein CASSYGLAGQETQYF.

This sequence joins TRBV3-1 (or the pseudogene TRBV3-2) and TRBJ2-3; 12 bases fit TRBD2. CDR1 and CDR2 from the germline V gene are LGHDT and YNNKEL (reference sequence). With 1 base clipped from V and 3 bases from J, the junction kept 11 bases outside the gene matches. The CDR3 is made up of 19 amino acids. This chain's CDR3 is CASSQGFLAGGLATDTQYF. The CDR3 DNA reads TGTGCCAGCAGCCAAGGTTTTCTAGCGGGGGGGTTAGCGACAGATACGCAGTATTTT.

In this sample, this clone turned up once. The V gene is TRBV27, the J gene TRBJ2-7; D perhaps matches TRBD2 (7 bases). The germline V and J ends were trimmed by 9 bases and 1 base, with 16 bases remaining between them. The CDR3 runs to 14 residues. From germline, CDR1 is MNHEY and CDR2 SMNVEV (reference sequence). The CDR3 reads CASRRGGLSYEQYF. CDR3 coding DNA: TGTGCCAGTCGAAGGGGGGGTCTATCCTACGAGCAGTACTTC.

The chain links TRBV6-5 to TRBJ1-5, with 7 bases lining up with TRBD1. With V trimmed by 7 bases and J by 4 bases, 7 bases remained unmatched. Germline V gene lookup returns CDR1 MNHEY and CDR2 SVGAGI. This CDR3 has 14 residues. The CDR3 region is CASNRQGWNQPQHF. For the CDR3, the DNA is TGTGCCAGCAACAGACAGGGTTGGAATCAGCCCCAGCATTTT.

The chain joins TRBV9 to TRBJ2-7; TRBD2 agrees at 8 bases. The CDR3 spans 18 residues. Losses at the gene ends were 0 bases for V and 2 bases for J; bases not matched to a gene: 13. Germline CDR1 is SGDLS and CDR2 is YYNGEE. CDR3 in amino acids: CASSVGIGAGGSPYEQYF. The CDR3 coding sequence is TGTGCCAGCAGCGTAGGAATTGGGGCGGGGGGTTCCCCCTACGAGCAGTACTTC. The full variable domain, completed using reference TRBV9 and TRBJ2-7, is DSGVTQTPKHLITATGQRVTLRCSPRSGDLSVYWYQQSLDQGLQFLIQYYNGEERAKGNILERFSAQQFPDLHSELNLSSLELGDSALYFCASSVGIGAGGSPYEQYFGPGTRLTVT.

This chain links TRBV10-3 with TRBJ2-7; possibly TRBD1 for D (6 bases). Germline V gene lookup returns CDR1 ENHRY and CDR2 SYGVKD. This CDR3 contains 14 residues. V lost 2 bases and J 3 bases, leaving 11 bases between the germline ends. CDR3 DNA: TGTGCCATCAGTGAGGGGGGCCGCGGCTACGAGCAGTACTTC. It yields the protein CAISEGGRGYEQYF.

This clone came up a few times. This chain uses TRBV10-3 with TRBJ1-1; maybe TRBD1 (6 bases). Trimming took off 7 bases at V and 1 base at J, with 13 bases between the two ends. Germline-derived CDR1 and CDR2 are ENHRY and SYGVKD. This CDR3 has 14 amino acids. CDR3 residues: CAITTRGENTEAFF. As DNA, the CDR3 is TGTGCCATCACTACCAGGGGTGAGAACACTGAAGCTTTCTTT.

The chain carries TRBV30 and TRBJ2-3; 12 nucleotides match TRBD2. CDR1 is GTSNPN, CDR2 SVGIG, per germline (reference sequence). CDR3 length: 20 amino acids. J lost 6 bases, V lost 3 bases, and 22 bases had no gene match. The CDR3 sequence is CAWSSGLITSGGPILDTQYF. In DNA form, the CDR3 reads TGTGCCTGGAGCTCAGGGCTCATAACTAGCGGGGGGCCAATTTTGGATACGCAGTATTTT.

The chain uses TRBV7-9 and TRBJ2-7; TRBD1 aligns across 8 bases. Trimming took 5 bases from V and 7 from J; bases not matched to a gene: 13. Looked up from germline, CDR1 is SEHNR and CDR2 is FQNEAQ (reference sequence). The CDR3 extends over 15 amino acids. The CDR3 protein is CASSSPQGVPLEQYF. Here the CDR3 DNA reads TGTGCCAGCAGCAGTCCACAGGGGGTTCCCCTGGAGCAGTACTTC. The whole variable domain, filled in from reference TRBV7-9 and TRBJ2-7, reads DTGVSQNPRHKITKRGQNVTFRCDPISEHNRLYWYRQTLGQGPEFLTYFQNEAQLEKSRLLSDRFSAERPKGSFSTLEIQRTEQGDSAMYLCASSSPQGVPLEQYFGPGTRLTVT.

DNA of the CDR3: TGCGCCAGCAGCGGAGGATCTGGCGGGGAGACCCAGTACTTC. As protein: CASSGGSGGETQYF. The chain combines TRBV5-1 with TRBJ2-5, with D possibly TRBD2 on 5 matching bases. Trimming pared 4 bases from V and 5 bases from J, leaving 15 bases between. The CDR3 has 14 amino acids. In germline, CDR1 is SGHRS, CDR2 YFSETQ.

This clone has just a few counts. CDR3 loop: CASSILTGDTEAFF. CDR3 DNA: TGCGCCAGCAGCATCCTTACAGGGGACACTGAAGCTTTCTTT. The chain combines TRBV5-1 with TRBJ1-1; TRBD1 matches at 7 bases. V lost 4 bases to trimming and J lost 3 bases; unmatched junction nucleotides: 6. The CDR3 loop spans 14 amino acids. Per germline, CDR1 SGHRS and CDR2 YFSETQ.

The chain joins TRBV11-2 to TRBJ1-5, with D perhaps matching TRBD1 (6 bases). Germline CDR1 SGHAT, CDR2 FQNNGV. The CDR3 covers 15 residues. V lost 5 bases and J 4 bases, leaving 15 bases between the germline ends. The CDR3 nucleotides are TGTGCCAGCAGCCGCGACGGCCAGGGGAATCAGCCCCAGCATTTT. This codes for CASSRDGQGNQPQHF. Supplemented by reference TRBV11-2 and TRBJ1-5, the full variable domain reads EAGVAQSPRYKIIEKRQSVAFWCNPISGHATLYWYQQILGQGPKLLIQFQNNGVVDDSQLPKDRFSAERLKGVDSTLKIQPAKLEDSAVYLCASSRDGQGNQPQHFGDGTRLSIL.